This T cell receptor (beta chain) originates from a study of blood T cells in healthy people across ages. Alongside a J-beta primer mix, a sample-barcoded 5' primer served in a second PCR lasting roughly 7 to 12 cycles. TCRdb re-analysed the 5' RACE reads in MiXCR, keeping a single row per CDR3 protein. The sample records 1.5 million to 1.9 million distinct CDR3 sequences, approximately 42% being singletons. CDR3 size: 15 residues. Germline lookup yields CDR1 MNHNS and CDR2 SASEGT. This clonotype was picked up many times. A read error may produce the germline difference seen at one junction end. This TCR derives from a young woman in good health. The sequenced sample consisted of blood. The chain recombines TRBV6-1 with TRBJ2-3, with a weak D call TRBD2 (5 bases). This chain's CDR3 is CASNEGSLSTDTQYF. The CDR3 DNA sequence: TGTGCCAGCAATGAAGGGAGTCTTAGCACAGATACGCAGTATTTT.